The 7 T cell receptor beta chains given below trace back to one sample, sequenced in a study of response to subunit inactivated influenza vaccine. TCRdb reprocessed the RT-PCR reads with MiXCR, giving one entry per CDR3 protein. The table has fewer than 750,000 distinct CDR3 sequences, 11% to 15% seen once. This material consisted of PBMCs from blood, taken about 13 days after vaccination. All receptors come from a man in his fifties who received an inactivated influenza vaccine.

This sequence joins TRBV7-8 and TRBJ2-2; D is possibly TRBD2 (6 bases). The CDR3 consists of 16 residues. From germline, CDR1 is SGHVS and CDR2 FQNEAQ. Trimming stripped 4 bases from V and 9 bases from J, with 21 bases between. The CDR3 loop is CASSSDSGDWIRELFF. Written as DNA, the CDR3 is TGTGCCAGCAGCTCAGACTCCGGGGACTGGATCCGGGAGCTGTTTTTT.

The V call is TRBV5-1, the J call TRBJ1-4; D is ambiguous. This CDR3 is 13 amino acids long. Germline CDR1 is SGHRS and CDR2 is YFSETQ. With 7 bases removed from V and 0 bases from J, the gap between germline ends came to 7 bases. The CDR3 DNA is TGCGCCAGCTCTCCCACAACTAATGAAAAACTGTTTTTT. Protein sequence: CASSPTTNEKLFF.

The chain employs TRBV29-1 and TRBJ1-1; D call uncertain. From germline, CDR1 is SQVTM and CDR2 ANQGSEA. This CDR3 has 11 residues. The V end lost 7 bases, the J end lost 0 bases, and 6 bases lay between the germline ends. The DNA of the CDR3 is TGCAGCGCCCAGATGAACACTGAAGCTTTCTTT. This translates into CSAQMNTEAFF.

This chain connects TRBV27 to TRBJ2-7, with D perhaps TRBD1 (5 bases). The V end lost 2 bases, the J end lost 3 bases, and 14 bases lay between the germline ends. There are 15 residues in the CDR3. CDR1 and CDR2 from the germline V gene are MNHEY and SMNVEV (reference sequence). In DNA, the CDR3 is TGTGCCAGCAGTTTACCCGCCCTTCAGGGCTACGAGCAGTACTTC. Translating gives CASSLPALQGYEQYF.

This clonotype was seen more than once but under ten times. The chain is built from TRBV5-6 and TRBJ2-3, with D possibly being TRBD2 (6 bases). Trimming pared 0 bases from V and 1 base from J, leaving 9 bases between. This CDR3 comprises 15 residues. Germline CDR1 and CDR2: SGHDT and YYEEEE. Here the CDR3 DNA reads TGTGCCAGCAGCTTGGAAGCGGGCCGCACAGATACGCAGTATTTT. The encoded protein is CASSLEAGRTDTQYF.

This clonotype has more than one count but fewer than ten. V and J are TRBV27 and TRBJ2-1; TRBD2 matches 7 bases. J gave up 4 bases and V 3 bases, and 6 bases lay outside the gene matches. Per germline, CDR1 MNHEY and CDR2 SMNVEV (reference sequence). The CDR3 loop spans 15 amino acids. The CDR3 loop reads CASSLALAVYNEQFF. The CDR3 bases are TGTGCCAGCAGTTTGGCGCTAGCGGTTTACAATGAGCAGTTCTTC.

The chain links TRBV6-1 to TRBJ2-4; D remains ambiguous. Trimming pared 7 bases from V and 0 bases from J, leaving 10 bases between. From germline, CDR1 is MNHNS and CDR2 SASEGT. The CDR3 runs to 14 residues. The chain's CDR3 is CASTDTLAKNIQYF. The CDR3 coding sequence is TGTGCCAGCACCGATACCCTAGCCAAAAACATTCAGTACTTC.